This TCR beta chain was sequenced for a study of radiotherapy plus CTLA-4 blockade in lung cancer. TCRdb keeps only in-frame clones here, not all; method: immunoSEQ multiplex PCR. The sample shows approximately 34,000 clones, 65% to 75% of them seen only once. This clone has only a few counts. Deletions cut 3 bases from V and 6 bases from J, with 12 bases between. Germline CDR1 reads SQVTM; CDR2 reads ANQGSEA. The CDR3 consists of 12 residues. Sequenced material: peripheral blood, taken from a patient treated with radiotherapy plus ipilimumab. The TCR originated in a human donor with non-small cell lung cancer who had stable disease on radiotherapy plus ipilimumab. The rearrangement uses TRBV29-1 and TRBJ2-7; no clear D. CDR3 coding DNA: TGCAGCGTTGATGAGGAATTGGGCGAGCAGTACTTC. Translation gives CSVDEELGEQYF.